Listed below are T cell receptor beta chains from one sample, sequenced in a study of cytomegalovirus exposure and HLA in healthy donors. Using immunoSEQ multiplex PCR, the repertoire was profiled, and TCRdb retains in-frame clones only, with some absent. The sample lists some 170,000 clones, 80% to 90% seen once, with roughly 7.7% in the top ten. Specimen: PBMCs. The source of these receptors is a woman aged 30 to 39 in good health and CMV-seropositive. Both conserved end residues are part of each CDR3. The order of the fields is clone size, V gene, D gene, J gene, CDR3 DNA, CDR3 protein. A D gene is named only where the DNA matches it firmly. Rows may omit the clone size; those that give it use once, few, many or a size class.

-	TRBV5-1	-	TRBJ1-1	TGCGCCAGCCGACGGGGTAGCAACACTGAAGCTTTCTTT	CASRRGSNTEAFF
-	TRBV2	-	TRBJ1-5	TGTGCCAGCAGTCTGACAGCTCATAGCAATCAGCCCCAGCATTTT	CASSLTAHSNQPQHF
once	TRBV7-9	-	TRBJ2-7	TGTTCCAGCAGCCAGTCCTACGAGCAGTACTTC	CSSSQSYEQYF
-	TRBV19	TRBD1	TRBJ1-2	TGTGCCAGTGGGACGGGACAGCGATTCGTATCCTATGGCTACACCTTC	CASGTGQRFVSYGYTF
medium-sized	TRBV6-1	TRBD2	TRBJ2-7	TGTGCCAGCCGGGGAGGGAGCTCCTACGAGCAGTACTTC	CASRGGSSYEQYF
once	TRBV5-1	-	TRBJ1-1	TGCGCCAGCAGCCGCGGGGGGCCCTTGAACACTGAAGCTTTCTTT	CASSRGGPLNTEAFF
-	TRBV19	-	TRBJ1-1	TGTGCCAGTAGCTACACCCGGGACATCACTGAAGCTTTCTTT	CASSYTRDITEAFF
once	TRBV7-9	-	TRBJ1-2	TGTGCCAGCAGTCAACCTCTATCCTCAAATGGCTACACCTTC	CASSQPLSSNGYTF
-	TRBV9	-	TRBJ1-1	TGTGCCAGCAGCGCCCAACCCCGGACTGAAGCTTTCTTT	CASSAQPRTEAFF
-	TRBV7-2	TRBD1	TRBJ2-2	TGTGCCAGCAGCTTAGCGGCGGGACAGGGGTATACCGGGGAGCTGTTTTTT	CASSLAAGQGYTGELFF
-	TRBV10-3	-	TRBJ2-2	TGTGCCATCAGTTCCACAGGGTCCGGGGAGCTGTTTTTT	CAISSTGSGELFF
-	TRBV9	TRBD1	TRBJ1-2	TGTGCCAGCAGCGCAGTGTCGGGACAGGGGGCGAAAGGCTACACCTTC	CASSAVSGQGAKGYTF
-	TRBV30	-	TRBJ2-5	TGTGCCTGGAGCCCCCCGGGCAGGGCCCTTTCCCCCCAAGAGACCCAGTACTTC	CAWSPPGRALSPQETQYF
-	TRBV11-2	-	TRBJ1-3	TGTGCCAGCAGCTCGGACACGTCTGGAAACACCATATATTTT	CASSSDTSGNTIYF
-	TRBV10-3	-	TRBJ1-5	TGTGCCATCAGCGACGGGGTAAGTCAGCCCCAGCATTTT	CAISDGVSQPQHF
-	TRBV30	-	TRBJ1-2	TGTGCCTGGAGTCGTCCAGGGAATGGCTACACCTTC	CAWSRPGNGYTF
-	TRBV11-2	-	TRBJ2-7	TGTGCCAGCAGCCCGCGCGGGGGCCTATCCTACGAGCAGTACTTC	CASSPRGGLSYEQYF
-	TRBV4-1	-	TRBJ1-5	TGCGCCAGCAGCCAACAACAGGATCAGCCCCAGCATTTT	CASSQQQDQPQHF
few	TRBV7-2	-	TRBJ2-7	TGTGCCAGCAGCTTATGGGCAGGGGGGTACGAGCAGTACTTC	CASSLWAGGYEQYF
-	TRBV6-5	-	TRBJ2-7	TGTGCCAGCAGTTACTTCGAGGACTACGAGCAGTACTTC	CASSYFEDYEQYF
-	TRBV2	-	TRBJ1-5	TGTGCCAGCAGCCCTGTATTACGGTTCACTCAGCCCCAGCATTTT	CASSPVLRFTQPQHF
-	TRBV5-1	-	TRBJ2-7	TGCGCCAGCAGCTTGGGGGAGCCCCCATACGAGCAGTACTTC	CASSLGEPPYEQYF
-	TRBV4-2	TRBD1	TRBJ2-7	TGTGCCAGCAGCCAAGTGGGGCTTACCGGGACAGGGGATGTAGGCGAGCAGTACTTC	CASSQVGLTGTGDVGEQYF
-	TRBV9	TRBD2	TRBJ2-1	TGTGCCAGCAGCGCGAGCGGGGCCTCGACCAATGAGCAGTTCTTC	CASSASGASTNEQFF
-	TRBV5-6	TRBD1	TRBJ1-2	TGTGCCAGCAGCGGGGACAGGGGTTGGTATGGCTACACCTTC	CASSGDRGWYGYTF
-	TRBV11-1	-	TRBJ2-1	TGTGCCAGCAGCCCCTATGGCGGGGACTCCTACAATGAGCAGTTCTTC	CASSPYGGDSYNEQFF
once	TRBV28	TRBD1	TRBJ1-4	TGTGCCAGCAGAGACAACAGGGGATGGGGGAAAAAACTGTTTTTT	CASRDNRGWGKKLFF
-	TRBV6-1	-	TRBJ2-7	TGTGCCAGCAGTGAGCAGACAGGTAGTATATACGAGCAGTACTTC	CASSEQTGSIYEQYF
-	TRBV7-9	TRBD1	TRBJ2-1	TGTGCCAGCAGCAAGCGATCCGGACAGGATTACAATGAGCAGTTCTTC	CASSKRSGQDYNEQFF
-	TRBV6-5	-	TRBJ1-5	TGTGCCAGCAGCCGACAGGCCTATAGCAATCAGCCCCAGCATTTT	CASSRQAYSNQPQHF
-	TRBV6-5	-	TRBJ2-2	TGTGCCAGCAGTTACTCCCCGGTCACCGGGGAGCTGTTTTTT	CASSYSPVTGELFF
few	TRBV4-1	TRBD1	TRBJ1-6	TGCGCCAGCAGCCCAGAGGACAGGGGAGATTCACCCCTCCACTTT	CASSPEDRGDSPLHF
-	TRBV30	-	TRBJ2-2	TGTGCCTGGAGTGTATGGGCTTCCGGGGAGCTGTTTTTT	CAWSVWASGELFF
-	TRBV30	-	TRBJ1-1	TGTGCCTGGAGTGCGGCAGGGGCTTTCTTT	CAWSAAGAFF
-	TRBV9	-	TRBJ1-4	TGTGCCAGCAGCCCTCTGGGGGCGCTTAATGAAAAACTGTTTTTT	CASSPLGALNEKLFF
-	TRBV6-1	-	TRBJ1-5	TGTGCCAGCAGTGAAGGCGCAGGGGTGAGGCCCCAGCATTTT	CASSEGAGVRPQHF